The clone carrying this TCR beta chain has only one observation. Its antigen is unknown. Assay: immunoSEQ multiplex PCR; the TCRdb copy retains only in-frame clones and omits some. The sample comprises around 2,000,000 clones, just under 95% of which are singletons, and 1.2% rests with the top ten. These data belong to a study of shared clonotypes between healthy human individuals. Study-wide findings and caveats: Memory subsets had estimated richness that was generally smaller than that of naive subsets.

The CDR3 covers 15 residues. CD45RO-negative CD8 cells positively selected for CCR7 made up the naive population, which excluded terminally differentiated effector memory CD45RA+ cells. The receptor's source is a man between 18 and 35 years old in good health. Source material: naive CD8+ T cells sorted from blood. V is TRBV21-1 and J is TRBJ1-6; the D call TRBD1 from the table was never checked on the DNA. TRBV21-1 is an annotated pseudogene. For the CDR3, the DNA is TGTGCCAGCAGCCTCGGGACAGGGGAGCTTGCGCCCCTCCACTTT. This translates into CASSLGTGELAPLHF.